This entry describes one TCR beta chain. The sample originates from a study of technical replicates of blood from four donors. The CDR3 loop spans 15 amino acids. With 5 bases clipped from V and 8 bases from J, the junction kept 10 bases outside the gene matches. CDR1 and CDR2 (germline): SGHAT, FQNNGV. Repertoires were generated with immunoSEQ multiplex PCR, while TCRdb's copy carries only in-frame clones and drops some. The sample records approximately 79,000 clones, 95% to 98% being singletons. The clonotype originates from a human donor in good health. The V and J genes are TRBV11-2 and TRBJ2-1; 9 nucleotides align to TRBD1. Material for sequencing was T cells isolated from PBMCs. For the CDR3, the DNA is TGTGCCAGCAGCCCATGGACAGGGGCGTCCGATGAGCAGTTCTTC. This encodes CASSPWTGASDEQFF. Looking up the rest from reference TRBV11-2 and TRBJ2-1 gives the full variable domain: EAGVAQSPRYKIIEKRQSVAFWCNPISGHATLYWYQQILGQGPKLLIQFQNNGVVDDSQLPKDRFSAERLKGVDSTLKIQPAKLEDSAVYLCASSPWTGASDEQFFGPGTRLTVL.